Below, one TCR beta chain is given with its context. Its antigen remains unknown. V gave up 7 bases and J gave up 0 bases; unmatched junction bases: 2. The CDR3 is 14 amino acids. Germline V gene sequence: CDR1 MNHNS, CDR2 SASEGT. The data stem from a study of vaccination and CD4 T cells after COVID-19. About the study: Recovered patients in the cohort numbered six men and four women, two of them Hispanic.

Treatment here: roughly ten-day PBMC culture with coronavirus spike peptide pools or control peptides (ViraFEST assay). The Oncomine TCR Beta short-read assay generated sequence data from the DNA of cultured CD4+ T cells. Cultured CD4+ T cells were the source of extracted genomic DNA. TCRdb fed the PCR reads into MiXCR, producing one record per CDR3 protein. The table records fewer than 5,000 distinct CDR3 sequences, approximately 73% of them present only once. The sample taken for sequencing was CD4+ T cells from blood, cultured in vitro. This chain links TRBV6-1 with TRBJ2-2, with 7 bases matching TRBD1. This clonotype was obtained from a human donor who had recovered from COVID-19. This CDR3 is CASNRGSNTGELFF. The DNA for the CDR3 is TGTGCCAGCAACAGGGGCTCGAACACCGGGGAGCTGTTTTTT.